This TCR beta chain was recovered during a study of cytomegalovirus exposure and HLA in healthy donors. Whole-study results and caveats: A classifier reportedly called cytomegalovirus status with high sensitivity and specificity. Rarity held for most TCR sequences, but there were some public TCRs that occurred in many donors.

V lost 5 bases, J lost 4 bases, and 10 bases stayed unmatched. The CDR3 runs 16 residues. Germline V gene sequence: CDR1 SGHVS, CDR2 FQNEAQ. TCRdb's copy holds only in-frame clones and misses some; the assay was immunoSEQ multiplex PCR. The sample records about 98,000 clones, about 90% being singletons. As for this clone: Antigen: not known.

The chain joins TRBV7-8 to TRBJ2-1; 8 bases line up with TRBD2. This receptor was identified in a man younger than 35 in good health and CMV-seropositive. The specimen sequenced was PBMCs. CDR3 amino acids: CASSRILAGSYNEQFF. CDR3 nucleotide sequence: TGTGCCAGCAGCCGGATCCTAGCGGGTTCTTACAATGAGCAGTTCTTC.